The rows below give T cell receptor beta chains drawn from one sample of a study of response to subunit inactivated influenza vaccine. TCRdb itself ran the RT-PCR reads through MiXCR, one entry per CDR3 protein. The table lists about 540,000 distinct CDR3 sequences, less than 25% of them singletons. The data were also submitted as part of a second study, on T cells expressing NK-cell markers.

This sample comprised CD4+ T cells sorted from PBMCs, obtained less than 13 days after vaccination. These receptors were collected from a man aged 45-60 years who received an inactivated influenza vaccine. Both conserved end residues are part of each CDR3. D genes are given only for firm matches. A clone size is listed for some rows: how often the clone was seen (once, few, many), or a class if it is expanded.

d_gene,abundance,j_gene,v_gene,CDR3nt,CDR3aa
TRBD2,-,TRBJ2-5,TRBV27,TGTGCCAGCAGTGTTCGACTAGCGGGGGGCGGGGAGACCCAGTACTTC,CASSVRLAGGGETQYF
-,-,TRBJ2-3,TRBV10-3,TGTGCCATCAGTGAGTCGTCACAGACAGGCTGGCGGGCAGATACGCAGTATTTT,CAISESSQTGWRADTQYF
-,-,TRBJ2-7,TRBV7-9,TGTGCCAGCAGGGACCGAGGGACCCACGAGCAGTACTTC,CASRDRGTHEQYF
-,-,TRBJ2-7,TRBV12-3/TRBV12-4,TGTGCCAGCAGTTTAGGCAGGACCCGCTCCTACGAGCAGTACTTC,CASSLGRTRSYEQYF
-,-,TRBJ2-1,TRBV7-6,TGTGCCAGCAGCTCGGAGTATGAGCAGTTCTTC,CASSSEYEQFF
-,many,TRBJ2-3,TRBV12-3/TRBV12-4,TGTGCCAGCAGTTTAATCCGGCCCCCTAGCACAGATACGCAGTATTTT,CASSLIRPPSTDTQYF
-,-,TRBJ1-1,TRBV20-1,TGCAGTGCTGGGGTTTCGGTGGGCGTCACTGAAGCTTTCTTT,CSAGVSVGVTEAFF
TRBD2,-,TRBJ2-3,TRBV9,TGTGCCAGCAGCGCGGGGACTAGCGGGAGTACAGATACGCAGTATTTT,CASSAGTSGSTDTQYF
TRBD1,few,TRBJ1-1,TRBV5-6,TGTGCCAGCAGCCCATGGGACAGAGAAAACACTGAAGCTTTCTTT,CASSPWDRENTEAFF
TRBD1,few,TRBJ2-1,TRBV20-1,TGCAGTGCTAGGGCCGGGACAGGGAACTACAATGAGCAGTTCTTC,CSARAGTGNYNEQFF
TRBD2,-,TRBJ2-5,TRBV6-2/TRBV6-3,TGTGCCAGCAGCCCCATGGCTAGCGGGTTCCAAGAGACCCAGTACTTC,CASSPMASGFQETQYF
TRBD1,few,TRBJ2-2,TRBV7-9,TGTGCCAGCAGCTGGGGGGACAGGGTTGACACCGGGGAGCTGTTTTTT,CASSWGDRVDTGELFF
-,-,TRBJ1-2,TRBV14,TGTGCCAGCTTCCTCTCCGGGACCCTGGAGGGCTACACCTTC,CASFLSGTLEGYTF
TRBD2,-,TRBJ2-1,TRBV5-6,TGTGCCAGCAGCGCAGCGAGAGCCTGGACTAGCGGATACAATGAGCAGTTCTTC,CASSAARAWTSGYNEQFF
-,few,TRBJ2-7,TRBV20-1,TGCAGTGCTCTAAATAGCGGTCAGGGGGTCTACGAGCAGTACTTC,CSALNSGQGVYEQYF
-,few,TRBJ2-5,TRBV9,TGTGCCAGCAGCACCGGACCGGGACTCGGAGGGGAGACCCAGTACTTC,CASSTGPGLGGETQYF
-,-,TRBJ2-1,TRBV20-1,TGCAGTGCTAGCCAAATCTCGGCCGGGGAGCAGTTCTTC,CSASQISAGEQFF
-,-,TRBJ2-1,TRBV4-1,TGCGCCAGCAGCCCAGGGCAGGGGTTCAATGAGCAGTTCTTC,CASSPGQGFNEQFF
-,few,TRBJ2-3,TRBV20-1,TGCAGTGCTAGAGATGCCACTCACAGATACGCAGTTTCCTTT,CSARDATHRYAVSF
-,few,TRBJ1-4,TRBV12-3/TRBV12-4,TGTGCCAGCAGTTTCAGATCGGCTAATGAAAAACTGTTTTTT,CASSFRSANEKLFF
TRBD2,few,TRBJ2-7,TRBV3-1,TGTGCCAGCAGCTTTAGCGGGGCCCCTATCCACGAGCAGTACTTC,CASSFSGAPIHEQYF
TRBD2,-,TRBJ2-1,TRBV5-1,TGCGCCAGCAGCTTAGGGACTAGCGGGGCTGGAGAGCAGTTCTTC,CASSLGTSGAGEQFF
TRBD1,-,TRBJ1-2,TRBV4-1,TGCGCCAGCAGCCAAGATCCAGGGGGTGTCTATGGCTACACCTTC,CASSQDPGGVYGYTF
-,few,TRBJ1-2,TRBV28,TGTGCCTCCTGGGTCAGGGGATTTGGTGTCTATGGCTACACCTTC,CASWVRGFGVYGYTF